The entry that follows covers one TCR beta chain sequence. Its antigen is not identified. This entry is derived from a study of CXCR3-negative and CXCR3-positive naive CD8 T cells. Findings and limits, study-wide: Comparably high diversity was seen in both naive subsets, and much lower diversity in memory CD8+ cells. Naive cells positive for CXCR3 carried more hydrophobic TRB CDR3s than CXCR3-negative ones. Memory cells showed distinct TRBV-TRBJ patterns, while the two naive subsets matched.

This CDR3 is 14 amino acids long. The germline CDR1 and CDR2 sequences are SGHVS and FQNEAQ. TRB cDNA was prepared as libraries by UMI-labeled 5' RACE. TCRdb reprocessed the 5' RACE reads and reports one entry per CDR3 protein, with no DNA. The sample totals some 5,500 distinct CDR3 sequences. Naive CD8+ T cells were CD45RO-CCR7+CD27+CD95-. The receptor's source is a human donor in good health. Some clones in this sample may be carry-over from other donors' samples. The J gene is TRBJ2-5, the V gene TRBV7-8; TCRdb returns TRBD1, unconfirmable since there is no DNA. Material for sequencing was naive CXCR3- CD8+ T cells from blood. Subset in this sample: CD45RO-CCR7+CD27+CD95- naive CD8+ T cells lacking CXCR3 (TNR3-). CDR3 amino acids: CASSYLGGPETQYF.